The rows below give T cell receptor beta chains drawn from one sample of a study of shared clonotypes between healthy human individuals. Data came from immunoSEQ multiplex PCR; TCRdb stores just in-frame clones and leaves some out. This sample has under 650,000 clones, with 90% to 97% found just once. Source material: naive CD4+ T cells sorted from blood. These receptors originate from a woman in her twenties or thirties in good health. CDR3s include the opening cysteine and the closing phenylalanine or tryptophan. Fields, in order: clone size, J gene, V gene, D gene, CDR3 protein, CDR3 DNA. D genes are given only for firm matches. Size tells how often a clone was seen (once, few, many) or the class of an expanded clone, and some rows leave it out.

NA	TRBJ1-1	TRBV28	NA	CASRIRGTEAFF	TGTGCCAGCAGGATCAGGGGCACTGAAGCTTTCTTT
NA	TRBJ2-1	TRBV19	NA	CASSIKTSGPNEQFF	TGTGCCAGTAGTATTAAAACGTCTGGTCCCAATGAGCAGTTCTTC
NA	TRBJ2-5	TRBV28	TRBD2	CASSLSVAGAREQYF	TGTGCCAGCAGTTTATCGGTAGCGGGAGCTCGAGAGCAGTACTTC
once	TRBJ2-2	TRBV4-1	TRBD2	CASSQLGTSDAGELFF	TGCGCCAGCAGCCAATTGGGGACTAGCGACGCCGGGGAGCTGTTTTTT
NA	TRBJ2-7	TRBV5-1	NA	CASSLGRGVMRDNYEQYF	TGCGCCAGCAGCTTGGGGAGGGGCGTTATGCGGGATAACTACGAGCAGTACTTC
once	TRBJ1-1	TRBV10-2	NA	CASIARGGTEAFF	TGCGCCAGCATCGCGAGGGGGGGCACTGAAGCTTTCTTT
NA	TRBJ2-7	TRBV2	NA	CASRVSYEQYF	TGTGCCAGCAGGGTCTCCTACGAGCAGTACTTC
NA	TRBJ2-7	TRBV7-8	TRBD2	CASSLRPAAGGPGLDEQYF	TGTGCCAGCAGCTTGAGGCCGGCCGCGGGAGGGCCCGGTCTTGACGAGCAGTACTTC
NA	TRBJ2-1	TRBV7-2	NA	CASSLVTDYNEQFF	TGTGCCAGCAGCTTAGTTACTGACTACAATGAGCAGTTCTTC
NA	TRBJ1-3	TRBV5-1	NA	CASRDSVSGNTIYF	TGCGCCAGCAGGGACAGCGTGTCTGGAAACACCATATATTTT
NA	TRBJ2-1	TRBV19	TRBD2	CASGLADLKPSNEQFF	TGTGCCAGCGGACTAGCGGACCTTAAACCCTCCAATGAGCAGTTCTTC
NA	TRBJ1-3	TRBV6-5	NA	CASSSRSGNTIYF	TGTGCCAGCAGCTCCCGGTCTGGAAACACCATATATTTT
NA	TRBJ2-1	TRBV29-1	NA	CSVDGNWANEQFF	TGCAGCGTTGACGGAAATTGGGCCAATGAGCAGTTCTTC